The 5 T cell receptor beta chains below all came from one sample that was sequenced in a study of regulatory T cells in long-lasting Graves disease. Sequencing libraries for TCR beta were prepared with iRepertoire HTBI primers and Arm-PCR of CDR3 regions. One entry per CDR3 protein results from TCRdb running MiXCR on the multiplex PCR reads. Counted here are about 370,000 distinct CDR3 sequences, roughly a sixth occurring once; the ten biggest clones make up approximately 21%. Time point defined: newly diagnosed GD, antithyroid drugs for less than 3 months. PBMC-extracted RNA yielded the TCR library. The source was peripheral blood mononuclear cells (PBMCs), collected at new diagnosis, from a patient treated with antithyroid drugs. These receptors all stem from a female donor with Graves disease.

The genes are TRBV11-2 and TRBJ1-1; tentative D call: TRBD1 (5 bases). Trimming stripped 2 bases from V and 3 bases from J, with 22 bases between. CDR3 length: 18 amino acids. Per germline, CDR1 SGHAT and CDR2 FQNNGV. Here the CDR3 reads CASSLPGRARGGDTEAFF. Written as DNA, the CDR3 is TGTGCCAGCAGCTTACCCGGGCGGGCCCGGGGGGGGGACACTGAAGCTTTCTTT.

In this sample, this clonotype turned up many times. This chain links TRBV7-9 with TRBJ2-1, with D possibly being TRBD1 (7 bases). Germline lookup yields CDR1 SEHNR and CDR2 FQNEAQ (reference sequence). Trimming took 8 bases from V and 6 from J, leaving 17 bases between them. The CDR3 contains 14 residues. The CDR3 protein is CASWRGDRSNEQFF. CDR3 DNA sequence: TGTGCCAGCTGGAGGGGGGACAGAAGCAATGAGCAGTTCTTC. The full variable domain, rest sourced from reference TRBV7-9 and TRBJ2-1, is DTGVSQNPRHKITKRGQNVTFRCDPISEHNRLYWYRQTLGQGPEFLTYFQNEAQLEKSRLLSDRFSAERPKGSFSTLEIQRTEQGDSAMYLCASWRGDRSNEQFFGPGTRLTVL.

This clonotype was seen many times. The V and J genes are TRBV6-5 and TRBJ1-1; possibly TRBD1 for D (6 bases). The CDR3 spans 17 residues. Germline V gene sequence: CDR1 MNHEY, CDR2 SVGAGI. V was cut by 0 bases and J by 0 bases, with 14 bases left in between. The CDR3 region is CASSYSPYRAMNTEAFF. The CDR3 DNA reads as TGTGCCAGCAGTTACTCCCCGTACAGGGCGATGAACACTGAAGCTTTCTTT.

This rearrangement joins TRBV9 to TRBJ1-2; maybe TRBD1 (5 bases). There are 15 residues in the CDR3. Trimming left V 4 bases short and J 6 bases short, with 19 bases between. From germline, CDR1 is SGDLS and CDR2 YYNGEE. Written as DNA, the CDR3 is TGTGCCAGCAGCAAACAAGGGAGGACAATCGATGGCTACACCTTC. It yields the protein CASSKQGRTIDGYTF. Full variable domain (outside the CDR3, taken from reference TRBV9 and TRBJ1-2): DSGVTQTPKHLITATGQRVTLRCSPRSGDLSVYWYQQSLDQGLQFLIQYYNGEERAKGNILERFSAQQFPDLHSELNLSSLELGDSALYFCASSKQGRTIDGYTFGSGTRLTVV.

This clonotype was seen many times. V is TRBV3-1 and J is TRBJ1-4, with D unresolved. V was trimmed by 0 bases and J by 7 bases, leaving 6 bases between them. Germline CDR1 LGHDT, CDR2 YNNKEL (reference sequence). The CDR3 is 13 amino acids. Written as DNA, the CDR3 is TGTGCCAGCAGCCAAGACGGCTTTGAAAAACTGTTTTTT. This encodes CASSQDGFEKLFF.